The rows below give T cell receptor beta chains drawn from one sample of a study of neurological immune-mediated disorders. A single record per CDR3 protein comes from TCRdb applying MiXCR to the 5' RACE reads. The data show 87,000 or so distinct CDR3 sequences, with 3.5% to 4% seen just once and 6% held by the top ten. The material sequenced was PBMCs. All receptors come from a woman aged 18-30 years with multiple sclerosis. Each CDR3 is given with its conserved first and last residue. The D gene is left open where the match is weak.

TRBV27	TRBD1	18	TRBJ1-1	CASSLEGQEVVVNTEAFF
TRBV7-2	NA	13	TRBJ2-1	CASSLGTDNEQFF
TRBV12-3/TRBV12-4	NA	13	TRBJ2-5	CASRPGGQETQYF
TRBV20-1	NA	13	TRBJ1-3	CSAPGTSGNTIYF
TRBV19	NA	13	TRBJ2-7	CASSSRRTYEQYF
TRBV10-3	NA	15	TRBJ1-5	CAISGSPLSNQPQHF
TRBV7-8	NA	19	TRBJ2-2	CASSQDRLQGGRMSGELFF
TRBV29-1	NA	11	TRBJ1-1	CSVDPGTEAFF
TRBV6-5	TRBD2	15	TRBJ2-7	CASSTLSGLSYEQYF
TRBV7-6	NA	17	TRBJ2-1	CASSPEVAEPPNNEQFF
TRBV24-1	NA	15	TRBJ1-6	CATSDFRGERSTLNF
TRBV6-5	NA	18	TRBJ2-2	CASAHRAGRVEDTGELFF
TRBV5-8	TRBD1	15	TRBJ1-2	CASSPGDRDHYGYTF
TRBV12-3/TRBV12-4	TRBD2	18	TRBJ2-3	CASTLGGMGLGHEDTQYF
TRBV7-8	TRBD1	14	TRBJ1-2	CASSLADRGYGYTF
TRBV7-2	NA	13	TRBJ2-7	CASSYSRGYEQYF
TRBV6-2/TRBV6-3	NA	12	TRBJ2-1	CASSYSRREQFF
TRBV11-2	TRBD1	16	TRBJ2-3	CASSLTMGQGTDTQYF
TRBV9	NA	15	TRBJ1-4	CASSPTEGSNEKLFF
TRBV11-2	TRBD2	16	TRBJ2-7	CASSLAFGSGEHEQYF
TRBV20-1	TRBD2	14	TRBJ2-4	CSACVGGGLDIQYF
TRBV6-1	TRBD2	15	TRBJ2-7	CASSELSGSSYEQYF
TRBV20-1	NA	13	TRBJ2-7	CSAPGRVSYEQYF
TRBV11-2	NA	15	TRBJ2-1	CASSLRGRGGDEQFF
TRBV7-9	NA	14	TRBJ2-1	CASSPLDLYNEQFF
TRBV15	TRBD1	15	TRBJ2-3	CATSRAGQTTDTQYF
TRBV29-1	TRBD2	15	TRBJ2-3	CSVVRAGVNSDTQYF
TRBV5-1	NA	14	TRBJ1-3	CASSDRDIGNTIYF